The clone carrying this T cell receptor (beta chain) has only one observation. The antigen remains unidentified. This sample is part of a study of OX40 agonist ivuxolimab in advanced cancers. Study context: An agonistic anti-OX40 (CD134) antibody, ivuxolimab, was used to treat the patients.

Study results and caveats: Low normalized clonal expansion also occurred in some nonresponding patients. Fewer expanded clones were found on average in CD4+ than in CD8+ T cells.

Assay used: immunoSEQ multiplex PCR; TCRdb lists only in-frame clones, some missing. The table lists some 50,000 clones, 87% of them singletons, with around 1.8% in the top ten. This CDR3 region has 13 residues. Germline V gives CDR1 SNHLY, CDR2 FYNNEI. Trimming pared 10 bases from V and 4 bases from J, leaving 14 bases between. The TCR sequence derives from an adult with an advanced solid tumor such as melanoma, head and neck, liver or kidney cancer. This chain connects TRBV2 to TRBJ1-3, with D perhaps TRBD1 (5 bases). The material sequenced was CD4+ or CD8+ T cells sorted from blood, taken in a trial of the OX40 agonist ivuxolimab. The CDR3 is CANGAGRGNTIYF. CDR3 in DNA: TGTGCCAACGGGGCAGGGAGAGGAAACACCATATATTTT.